These 8 T cell receptor beta chains originate from one sample sequenced in a study of human T cells and chemical hapten exposure. MiXCR was run by TCRdb on the RACE reads, yielding one entry per CDR3 protein. Of some 400,000 distinct CDR3 sequences listed, more than 4.5% are singletons. Time point here: patch test 1, 2 weeks after DPC sensitization. Treatment: therapeutic diphenylcyclopropenone sensitization with weekly scalp DPC. Here the sequenced sample was whole blood, taken in connection with sensitization to the hapten diphenylcyclopropenone (DPC). The receptor set was obtained from a woman in her 50s with alopecia areata. Some clones in this sample may be carry-over from other donors' samples.

Ten or more counts support this clonotype. V is TRBV11-3 and J is TRBJ2-1; 10 bases map to TRBD1. V dropped 4 bases and J dropped 4; count of bases not matched to a gene: 4. This CDR3 is 15 amino acids long. Germline assignment: CDR1 SGHNT and CDR2 YENEEA. The CDR3 DNA is TGTGCCAGCAGCTCCCGGGACAGGGGTTACAATGAGCAGTTCTTC. Its translation: CASSSRDRGYNEQFF.

This clonotype was found a few times. The chain employs TRBV6-5 and TRBJ2-2; 10 nucleotides match TRBD1. Losses at the gene ends were 1 base for V and 4 bases for J; bases not matched to a gene: 0. Looked up from germline, CDR1 is MNHEY and CDR2 is SVGAGI. CDR3 length: 15 residues. For the CDR3, the DNA is TGTGCCAGCAGTTACTGGACAGGGGGCACCGGGGAGCTGTTTTTT. Translation gives CASSYWTGGTGELFF.

This clonotype was counted many times. The chain couples TRBV5-1 to TRBJ2-5; 15 nucleotides align to TRBD2. V trimming: 7 bases; J trimming: 3 bases; junction bases outside the gene matches: 4. The germline V gene has CDR1 SGHRS and CDR2 YFSETQ. The CDR3 has 15 residues. The CDR3 DNA reads TGCGCCAGCCGAAGGACTAGCGGGGGGGAAGAGACCCAGTACTTC. Protein sequence: CASRRTSGGEETQYF.

Ten or more counts support this clonotype. The rearrangement uses TRBV15 and TRBJ2-3, with no clear D. V lost 2 bases, J lost 0 bases, and 9 bases lay in between. CDR1 and CDR2 from the germline V gene are LNHNV and YYDKDF (reference sequence). The CDR3 has 15 amino acids. CDR3 loop: CATSRSTGSTDTQYF. CDR3 DNA: TGTGCCACCAGCAGATCGACGGGTAGCACAGATACGCAGTATTTT.

This clonotype occurred many times. The rearrangement links TRBV28 to TRBJ2-4; 12 positions agree with TRBD1. CDR1 is MDHEN, CDR2 SYDVKM, per germline. The V segment lost 3 bases and the J segment 15 bases; nucleotides outside the gene matches: 18. CDR3 size: 17 residues. This CDR3 reads CASSFGTGGLWSPQGYF. The CDR3 DNA reads as TGTGCCAGCAGTTTTGGGACAGGGGGCTTGTGGAGCCCCCAGGGGTACTTC.

Concerning this clonotype: This clone may be a read error of a much larger clone one base away. V is TRBV9 and J is TRBJ2-7; 7 bases map to TRBD2. CDR1 is SGDLS, CDR2 YYNGEE, per germline. The CDR3 sequence is 15 residues long. The CDR3 loop reads CAGSPFGGGTYEQYF. For the CDR3, the DNA is TGTGCCGGCAGCCCTTTTGGCGGGGGTACCTACGAGCAGTACTTC. Full variable domain (rest looked up from reference TRBV9 and TRBJ2-7): DSGVTQTPKHLITATGQRVTLRCSPRSGDLSVYWYQQSLDQGLQFLIQYYNGEERAKGNILERFSAQQFPDLHSELNLSSLELGDSALYFCAGSPFGGGTYEQYFGPGTRLTVT.

This clonotype was observed a handful of times. The CDR3 loop is CASSQASGLSYEQYF. Written as DNA, the CDR3 is TGTGCCAGCAGCCAAGCCTCGGGACTTTCCTACGAGCAGTACTTC. The chain links TRBV3-1 to TRBJ2-7, with a possible D match to TRBD2 (6 bases). In germline, CDR1 is LGHDT, CDR2 YNNKEL (reference sequence). Trimming pared 1 base from V and 1 base from J, leaving 11 bases between. The CDR3 is 15 amino acids.

This chain links TRBV20-1 with TRBJ2-1, with 10 bases identical to TRBD1. Trimming removed 3 bases from V and 9 bases from J; junction bases left unmatched: 11. The CDR3 totals 15 residues. From germline, CDR1 is DFQATT and CDR2 SNEGSKA (reference sequence). CDR3 region: CSASDTGTGAGEQFF. DNA of the CDR3: TGCAGTGCTAGTGACACCGGGACAGGGGCGGGTGAGCAGTTCTTC.